The 27 T cell receptor beta chains listed next were all sequenced from one sample in a study of tumor-infiltrating lymphocytes in primary liver carcinoma. RNA and DNA were co-extracted from approximately 20-30 mg of unsorted bulk tissue. Starting from around 0.45 ug of total RNA, TCR beta cDNA was produced with a primer in the constant region. Modified slightly, ARM-PCR produced TCR beta libraries over three nested multiplex PCR rounds. Two initial PCR rounds of ten to eleven cycles each paired TRBV1-TRBV30 forward primers with a C-beta reverse primer. In TCRdb, the multiplex PCR reads were re-called with MiXCR into one record per CDR3 protein. This sample has roughly 100,000 distinct CDR3 sequences, with about four fifths found just once. Sequencing used liver tumor tissue from sampling region 3. Subset described: tumor region T3, left-lateral pole. The receptors derive from a man aged 35-49 years with primary liver carcinoma and hepatitis B virus infection.

In this sample, this clonotype turned up once. The V call is TRBV29-1, the J call TRBJ2-1; TRBD1 might be the D (5 bases). The CDR3 consists of 14 residues. V shed 3 bases and J shed 10 bases, with 19 bases lying between them. Germline loops: CDR1 SQVTM, CDR2 ANQGSEA. CDR3 sequence (DNA): TGCAGCGTTGATCCAGGGATGTTCTTGAGGGAGCAGTTCTTC. Its translation is CSVDPGMFLREQFF.

As regards this clonotype: The junction shows a germline mismatch at one end, possibly a read error. The chain recombines TRBV28 with TRBJ2-2; no clear D gene. This CDR3 is 12 amino acids long. Germline CDR1 MDHEN, CDR2 SYDVKM. CDR3 protein: CVSVTRRGELFF. DNA for the CDR3: TGTGTCAGCGTTACGCGGAGAGGGGAGCTGTTTTTT.

To note about this clonotype: One junction end disagrees with the germline gene, perhaps due to a read error. The chain couples TRBV6-5 to TRBJ2-3, with D perhaps matching TRBD1 (6 bases). CDR1 is MNHEY, CDR2 SVGAGI, per germline. The CDR3 totals 18 residues. For the CDR3, the DNA is TGTGCCAGCAGGCCTGGGGGAAAGCCAGGGGTTAGCACAGATACGCGGTATTTT. Its translation is CASRPGGKPGVSTDTRYF.

This chain connects TRBV29-1 to TRBJ2-7, with TRBD1 matching 10 bases. With V trimmed by 5 bases and J by 10 bases, 17 bases remained unmatched. Germline CDR1 is SQVTM and CDR2 is ANQGSEA. The CDR3 extends over 15 amino acids. The CDR3: CSVKEWDRGVEEQYF. In nucleotides, the CDR3 is TGCAGCGTTAAGGAATGGGACAGGGGAGTAGAGGAACAGTACTTC.

The chain joins TRBV6-9 to TRBJ2-1; D may be TRBD2 (5 bases). Germline V gives CDR1 MNHGY, CDR2 SVAAGI. The CDR3 is 20 amino acids. V lost 0 bases, J lost 4 bases, and 25 bases lay in between. CDR3 nucleotide sequence: TGTGCCAGCAGTTATTCCGCGAGAGGGCCCGATCGGAGCCCTTACAATGAGCAGTTCTTC. This sequence encodes CASSYSARGPDRSPYNEQFF.

Notes on this clonotype: A much larger clone differs from this one at a single base, so this may be a read error. This sequence joins TRBV25-1 and TRBJ1-5; D is undetermined. Trimming cost V 2 bases and J 9 bases, with 14 bases left between them. Per germline, CDR1 MGHDK and CDR2 SYGVNS. This CDR3 is built from 14 residues. This chain's CDR3 is CASSELVLDGPQHF. The CDR3, as DNA: TGTGCCAGCAGTGAACTCGTCCTAGACGGGCCCCAGCATTTT.

About this clonotype: A much larger clone lies a single base off, so this may be a read error. Here the CDR3 omits its conserved ending phenylalanine or tryptophan, so a read error is the likely source. The rearrangement links TRBV6-5 to TRBJ1-4, with D unresolved. CDR3 length: 12 amino acids. The germline V gene has CDR1 MNHEY and CDR2 SVGAGI. This chain's CDR3 is CASGRENGKLFY. CDR3 bases: TGTGCCAGCGGGCGGGAGAATGGAAAACTGTTTTAT.

The chain uses TRBV12-3 or TRBV12-4 and TRBJ1-4, with D possibly TRBD1 on 5 matching bases. The germline V and J ends were trimmed by 10 bases and 1 base, with 13 bases remaining between them. This CDR3 has 14 amino acids. This CDR3 reads CANRRGVTNEKLFF. In nucleotides, the CDR3 is TGTGCCAACAGAAGGGGTGTAACTAATGAAAAACTGTTTTTT.

Concerning this clonotype: The junction departs from germline at one end; a sequencing error may be responsible. This rearrangement joins TRBV5-6 to TRBJ1-2, with 10 bases fitting TRBD1. The CDR3 is made up of 14 amino acids. CDR1 and CDR2 (germline): SGHDT, YYEEEE. The CDR3 protein is CASNRDRGDYGYTF. The CDR3 DNA reads TGTGCCAGCAATCGGGACAGGGGCGACTATGGTTACACCTTC.

Regarding this clonotype: Since no conserved phenylalanine or tryptophan closes the CDR3, a read error is the likely cause. The rearrangement joins TRBV29-1 to TRBJ2-5; the match to TRBD2 covers 13 bases. The germline CDR1 and CDR2 sequences are SQVTM and ANQGSEA. There are 14 residues in the CDR3. The CDR3 coding sequence is TGCAGCGTAGGGACTAGCGGGACGTGGGAGATCCAGTACTTA. Its translation: CSVGTSGTWEIQYL.

This chain's CDR3 is CSIARSTMNTGDFF. The CDR3 DNA sequence: TGCAGCATCGCCAGGTCGACGATGAACACTGGAGATTTCTTT. The chain carries TRBV29-1 and TRBJ1-1; D unresolved. The V end was cut by 8 bases, the J end by 13 bases, with 29 bases between. Germline CDR1 reads SQVTM; CDR2 reads ANQGSEA. The CDR3 loop spans 14 amino acids.

Notes on this clonotype: A much larger clone lies a single base off, so this may be a read error. J is TRBJ2-3 and V is TRBV5-1, with D tentatively TRBD2 (6 bases). With 3 bases removed from V and 0 bases from J, the gap between germline ends came to 14 bases. This CDR3 region has 16 residues. Germline CDR1 SGHRS, CDR2 YFSETQ. The CDR3 loop reads CASSSGSGPSTDTQYF. The CDR3 DNA reads TGCGCCAGCAGCTCGGGTAGCGGACCTAGCACAGATACGCAGTATTTT.

Regarding this clonotype: A clone one base away is much larger, so this may be a read error. The chain is built from TRBV25-1 and TRBJ1-2; TRBD1 might be the D (5 bases). The V gene's germline CDR1 is MGHDK and CDR2 SYGVNS. Trimming left V 2 bases short and J 6 bases short, with 16 bases between. This CDR3 spans 15 amino acids. Here the CDR3 DNA reads TGTGCCAGCAGTGAAAGGGGCAGGCCTCTAAATGGCTACACCTTC. This encodes CASSERGRPLNGYTF.

The J gene is TRBJ2-1, the V gene TRBV4-1; D is unclear. The CDR3 covers 14 residues. Germline CDR1 reads MGHRA; CDR2 reads YSYEKL. Trimming cost V 1 base and J 12 bases, with 16 bases left between them. The CDR3 sequence is CASSQADLVSGQFF. The DNA for the CDR3 is TGCGCCAGCAGCCAAGCGGATTTAGTAAGTGGGCAGTTCTTC.

This clonotype was recorded many times. The gene calls are TRBV14 and TRBJ1-4; 7 bases are a match to TRBD1. Germline CDR1 and CDR2: SGHDN and FVKESK. V dropped 3 bases and J dropped 10; count of bases not matched to a gene: 8. CDR3 length equals 14 residues. CDR3 in amino acids: CASSQTGLDGKLFF. CDR3 nucleotide sequence: TGTGCCAGCAGCCAGACAGGGCTTGATGGAAAACTGTTTTTT.

This clonotype occurred a few times. No conserved phenylalanine or tryptophan is present at the end of the CDR3, so a read error is the likely explanation. The CDR3 here is CASSGGLVYEQFL. For the CDR3, the DNA is TGTGCCAGCAGCGGCGGACTAGTATATGAGCAGTTCCTC. The genes are TRBV2 and TRBJ2-1, with 7 bases fitting TRBD2. This CDR3 region has 13 residues. V gave up 6 bases and J gave up 8 bases; unmatched junction bases: 7. CDR1 and CDR2 (germline): SNHLY, FYNNEI.

The chain is built from TRBV6-1 and TRBJ1-2; D is undetermined. This CDR3 is built from 12 residues. The ends were cut back, 9 bases at V and 5 bases at J, with 13 bases in the middle. Germline lookup yields CDR1 MNHNS and CDR2 SASEGT. The CDR3 loop reads CARGVPLYGYTF. Here the CDR3 DNA reads TGTGCCAGGGGTGTCCCCCTATATGGCTACACCTTC.

A remark on this clonotype: An end of the junction differs from the germline gene, which may be a read error. V and J are TRBV5-8 and TRBJ2-2; D remains ambiguous. CDR3 length equals 13 residues. CDR1 and CDR2 from the germline V gene are SGHTS and YDEGEE. DNA for the CDR3: TGTGTCAGCAGCTTGGACGTTGCCGGGGAGCTGTTTTTT. Translating gives CVSSLDVAGELFF.

A note on this clonotype: It is likely a read error, because the conserved phenylalanine at the end of the CDR3 is missing. The chain uses TRBV29-1 and TRBJ2-5; D unresolved. CDR3 length: 12 residues. Germline CDR1 is SQVTM and CDR2 is ANQGSEA. The CDR3 sequence: CSVMENQETQYI. DNA for the CDR3: TGCAGTGTTATGGAGAACCAAGAGACCCAGTACATC.

The V call is TRBV11-1, the J call TRBJ2-3; TRBD1 or TRBD2 may be the D gene (5 bases each). The V gene lost 4 bases and the J gene lost 1 base, with 24 bases spanning the gap. In germline, CDR1 is SGHAT, CDR2 FQDESV (reference sequence). The CDR3 has 19 residues. This chain's CDR3 is CASSSGGNSIGVCTDTQYF. The CDR3 nucleotides are TGTGCCAGCAGCTCTGGGGGAAACTCTATTGGAGTCTGCACAGATACGCAGTATTTT.

V is TRBV5-4 and J is TRBJ2-2, with 8 nucleotides matching TRBD2. Germline CDR1 and CDR2: SGHNT and YYREEE (reference sequence). V trimming: 2 bases; J trimming: 6 bases; junction bases outside the gene matches: 15. The CDR3 is 18 residues long. CDR3 bases: TGTGCCAGCAGCTTTGGGCGAAATAGCATTAGCGGGGCCGGGGAGCTGTTTTTT. Translation gives CASSFGRNSISGAGELFF.

Concerning this clonotype: One end of the junction does not line up with germline, which may come from a read error. The chain has TRBV6-5 and TRBJ2-1, with 10 bases lining up with TRBD2. CDR1 is MNHEY and CDR2 is SVGAGI in the germline V gene. The CDR3 contains 17 residues. In DNA, the CDR3 is TGTGCCAGCTGTTACTCTCTAGCGGGAGAGACCTACAATGAGCAGTTCTTC. The encoded protein is CASCYSLAGETYNEQFF.

A remark on this clonotype: One end of the junction is discordant with germline, which a read error may explain. This CDR3 reads CASRQTGLPDQSQHF. In nucleotides, the CDR3 is TGTGCCAGCAGGCAGACAGGGCTACCGGATCAGTCCCAGCATTTT. This chain connects TRBV12-3 or TRBV12-4 to TRBJ1-5; 7 nucleotides align to TRBD1. CDR3 length: 15 residues.

To note about this clonotype: This CDR3 fails to terminate in the conserved phenylalanine or tryptophan, so it likely reflects a read error. This sequence joins TRBV6-2 or TRBV6-3 and TRBJ2-3; 8 bases line up with TRBD1. The CDR3 length is 15 residues. The V and J ends lost 3 bases and 4 bases, in that order; junction bases with no gene match: 6. CDR1 is MNHEY, CDR2 SVGEGT, per germline. The chain's CDR3 is CASSYPRTGSDTQYS. The CDR3, as DNA: TGTGCCAGCAGTTATCCCCGGACAGGGTCAGATACGCAGTATTCT.

The table lists this clonotype with a count of one. The junction shows a germline mismatch at one end, possibly a read error. The gene calls are TRBV6-2 or TRBV6-3 and TRBJ1-5; 8 bases map to TRBD1. The CDR3 consists of 14 residues. Germline-derived CDR1 and CDR2 are MNHEY and SVGEGT. The CDR3 region is CVSTLVTGDQPQHF. The CDR3, as DNA: TGTGTCAGCACCCTGGTGACAGGGGATCAACCCCAGCATTTT.

As concerns this clonotype: The junction shows a germline mismatch at one end, possibly a read error. The V and J genes are TRBV10-3 and TRBJ2-2; D not resolved. Germline V gene sequence: CDR1 ENHRY, CDR2 SYGVKD. There are 18 residues in the CDR3. DNA for the CDR3: TGTGCCATCAGTAATGAAATTGTGTTGATAGGGAACACGGGGGAGCTGTTTTTT. This sequence encodes CAISNEIVLIGNTGELFF.

This clonotype was detected only once. The conserved phenylalanine or tryptophan is not found at the CDR3 terminus, so this likely reflects a read error. No DNA is shown, since the ends of the CDR3 on it are uncertain; the CDR3 is the one TCRdb lists. The chain employs TRBV29-1 and TRBJ2-1; the DNA was not used to check the table's D call, TRBD2. With termini counted, the CDR3 has 14 amino acids. Per germline, CDR1 SQVTM and CDR2 ANQGSEA. CDR3 region: CSVQAGNSYNELFL.